This TCR beta chain was recorded in a study of cytotoxic CD8 clonotypes in ibrutinib-treated CLL. Background on the study: A median 12 months of treatment, range 6 to 36, preceded the collection of response samples.

Remarks on this clone: Antigen: not known.

Germline CDR1 WNHNN, CDR2 SYGVQD (reference sequence). The CDR3 is 15 residues long. Trimming pared 0 bases from V and 3 bases from J, leaving 12 bases between. Sequencing used immunoSEQ multiplex PCR; TCRdb keeps in-frame clones, though not all of them. The table has some 140,000 clones, around four fifths seen once. Study-level points and caveats: Collection times varied between progressing and sustained-remission patients.

This chain connects TRBV10-1 to TRBJ2-7; weak D call: TRBD1 (5 bases). This sequence originates from a human donor with chronic lymphocytic leukemia. The specimen comprised PBMCs, sampled after 24 months of ibrutinib treatment. The CDR3 coding sequence is TGCGCCAGCAGTGAGTCGGCGGCAGGGCACTACGAGCAGTACTTC. Residues: CASSESAAGHYEQYF.